Below are 11 T cell receptor beta chains sequenced from a single sample in a study of shared clonotypes between healthy human individuals. Assay: immunoSEQ multiplex PCR; the TCRdb copy retains only in-frame clones and omits some. The profile shows roughly 200,000 clones, around 63% of them singletons. Sequenced sample: memory CD4+ T cells sorted from blood. Regarding subset: CD45RA-negative fraction. The receptors come from a man under 40 in good health.

The rearrangement uses TRBV10-3 and TRBJ1-2; 7 bases map to TRBD1. This CDR3 has 15 amino acids. The germline V gene has CDR1 ENHRY and CDR2 SYGVKD. V was pared by 10 bases and J by 2 bases, with 13 bases of the junction left unmatched. The CDR3, as DNA: TGTGCCACCCGGGACAGCCTCACTCCCAACTATGGCTACACCTTC. Translation: CATRDSLTPNYGYTF.

The chain links TRBV9 to TRBJ2-3; TRBD2 matches at 8 bases. The CDR3 is 18 amino acids. The V gene's germline CDR1 is SGDLS and CDR2 YYNGEE. The ends lost 4 bases at V and 2 bases at J; junction bases unmatched: 15. Here the CDR3 reads CASSPPSFSGKLTDTQYF. CDR3 coding DNA: TGTGCCAGCAGCCCTCCTTCATTTAGCGGGAAGCTCACAGATACGCAGTATTTT.

This clone was counted between two and nine times. The chain couples TRBV25-1 to TRBJ2-7, with D hard to call. This CDR3 has 14 residues. Deletions cut 5 bases from V and 2 bases from J, with 13 bases between. Germline CDR1 reads MGHDK; CDR2 reads SYGVNS. The CDR3 sequence is CASSPDTLAYEQYF. The CDR3 DNA is TGTGCCAGCAGTCCCGACACGCTGGCCTACGAGCAGTACTTC.

As to this clone: Additional DNA sequences in this sample encode the identical CDR3. This sequence joins TRBV6-4 and TRBJ2-1, with D perhaps TRBD2 (6 bases). Germline V gene data show CDR1 as MRHNA and CDR2 as SNTAGT. The ends were cut back, 5 bases at V and 1 base at J, with 6 bases in the middle. The CDR3 contains 13 residues. This CDR3 reads CASSSGSYNEQFF. The CDR3 DNA is TGTGCCAGCAGTAGCGGGTCCTACAATGAGCAGTTCTTC.

V usage is TRBV2 and J usage is TRBJ2-3; D ambiguous. The CDR3 is made up of 17 amino acids. V lost 7 bases to trimming and J lost 0 bases, with 20 bases between them. CDR1 SNHLY and CDR2 FYNNEI come from the germline V gene. CDR3 bases: TGTGCCAGCAAAGGGCCAGTACCTACCCAGAGCACAGATACGCAGTATTTT. Translating it yields CASKGPVPTQSTDTQYF. Based on the CDR3 plus reference TRBV2 and TRBJ2-3, the full variable domain is EPEVTQTPSHQVTQMGQEVILRCVPISNHLYFYWYRQILGQKVEFLVSFYNNEISEKSEIFDDQFSVERPDGSNFTLKIRSTKLEDSAMYFCASKGPVPTQSTDTQYFGPGTRLTVL.

This clone turned up a few times. The rearrangement links TRBV7-9 to TRBJ1-4, with 8 bases lining up with TRBD1. J lost 8 bases, V lost 6 bases, and 8 bases had no gene match. Germline values: CDR1 SEHNR, CDR2 FQNEAQ (reference sequence). CDR3 length equals 14 residues. The CDR3 loop is CASSRQGSREKLFF. DNA of the CDR3: TGTGCCAGCAGTAGACAGGGGTCGAGGGAAAAACTGTTTTTT. The full variable domain, its missing parts supplied by reference TRBV7-9 and TRBJ1-4, is DTGVSQNPRHKITKRGQNVTFRCDPISEHNRLYWYRQTLGQGPEFLTYFQNEAQLEKSRLLSDRFSAERPKGSFSTLEIQRTEQGDSAMYLCASSRQGSREKLFFGSGTQLSVL.

This clone was observed a single time. The CDR3 here is CASRIGDTQYF. CDR3 bases: TGTGCCAGCAGGATAGGCGATACGCAGTATTTT. The chain is built from TRBV7-2 and TRBJ2-3; D not certain. Per germline, CDR1 SGHTA and CDR2 FQGNSA. The CDR3 covers 11 residues. V lost 6 bases to trimming and J lost 6 bases, with 7 bases between them.

In its sample, this clone was seen a few times. The chain combines TRBV28 with TRBJ1-2, with 7 positions matching TRBD1. Trimming removed 5 bases from V and 4 bases from J; junction bases left unmatched: 13. The germline V gene has CDR1 MDHEN and CDR2 SYDVKM. The CDR3 is 16 amino acids. Here the CDR3 DNA reads TGTGCCAGCAGTCGTACCCAGGGGGGCACGAGCTATGGCTACACCTTC. Translating it yields CASSRTQGGTSYGYTF.

With respect to this clone: Within the sample, other DNA sequences also encode this same CDR3. The rearrangement links TRBV18 to TRBJ2-7; 11 nucleotides match TRBD2. Germline values: CDR1 KGHSH, CDR2 LQKENI. Germline trimming cut 2 bases from V and 4 bases from J; bases unmatched to any gene: 1. The CDR3 covers 14 residues. The CDR3 loop is CASSPGTSGYEQYF. For the CDR3, the DNA is TGTGCCAGCTCACCAGGGACTAGCGGTTACGAGCAGTACTTC.

This chain joins TRBV6-1 and TRBJ2-7, with 10 positions matching TRBD1. V shed 11 bases and J 2 bases; nucleotides not matched to a gene: 6. Looked up from germline, CDR1 is MNHNS and CDR2 is SASEGT. There are 13 residues in the CDR3. Here the CDR3 reads CAGRTGGTYEQYF. The DNA for the CDR3 is TGTGCCGGACGGACAGGGGGAACCTACGAGCAGTACTTC.

This clone has at least ten counts. The CDR3 nucleotides read TGTGCCAGCAGTGAACAGGGTTTCGGGGAGCTGTTTTTT. Protein: CASSEQGFGELFF. The genes are TRBV2 and TRBJ2-2, with a weak D call TRBD1 (5 bases). Deletions cut 2 bases from V and 7 bases from J, with 8 bases between. The CDR3 contains 13 residues. In germline, CDR1 is SNHLY, CDR2 FYNNEI.